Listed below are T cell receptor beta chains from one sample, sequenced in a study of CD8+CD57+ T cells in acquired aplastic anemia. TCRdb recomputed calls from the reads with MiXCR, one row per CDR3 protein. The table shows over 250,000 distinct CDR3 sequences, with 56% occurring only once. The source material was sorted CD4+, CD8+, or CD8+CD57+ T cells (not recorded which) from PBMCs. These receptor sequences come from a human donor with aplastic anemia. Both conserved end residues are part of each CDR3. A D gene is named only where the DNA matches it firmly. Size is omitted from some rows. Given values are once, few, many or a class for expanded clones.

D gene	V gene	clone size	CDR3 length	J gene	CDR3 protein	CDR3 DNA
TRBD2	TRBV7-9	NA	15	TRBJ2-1	CASTSGGGRSGEQFF	TGTGCCAGCACTAGCGGGGGGGGTCGTTCAGGTGAGCAGTTCTTC
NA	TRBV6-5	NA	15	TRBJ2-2	CASSYSSLVTGELFF	TGTGCCAGCAGTTACTCGAGCCTAGTGACCGGGGAGCTGTTTTTT
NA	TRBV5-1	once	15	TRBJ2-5	CASSLLGLLGETQYF	TGCGCCAGCAGCTTATTGGGGCTTCTGGGAGAGACCCAGTACTTC
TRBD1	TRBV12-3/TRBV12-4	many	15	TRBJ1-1	CASSLQGAGDTEAFF	TGTGCCAGCAGTCTACAGGGGGCCGGGGACACTGAAGCTTTCTTT
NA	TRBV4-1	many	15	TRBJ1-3	CASSLRTNSGNTIYF	TGCGCCAGCAGCCTCCGGACAAACTCTGGAAACACCATATATTTT
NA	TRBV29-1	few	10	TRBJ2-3	CSVEDRPQYF	TGCAGCGTTGAAGATCGCCCGCAGTATTTT
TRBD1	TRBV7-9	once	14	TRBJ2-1	CVSSSGQGPNEQFF	TGTGTCAGCAGCTCCGGACAGGGGCCGAATGAGCAGTTCTTC
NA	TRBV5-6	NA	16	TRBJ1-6	CASSLFSTSYNSPLHF	TGTGCCAGCAGCTTATTTAGTACCTCCTATAATTCACCCCTCCACTTT
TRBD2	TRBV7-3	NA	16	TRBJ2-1	CASSVPPGLAGDTQFF	TGTGCCAGCAGCGTTCCTCCGGGACTAGCGGGAGATACGCAGTTCTTC
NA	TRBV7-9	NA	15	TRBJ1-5	CASSLSGGSNQPQHF	TGTGCCAGCAGCTTATCGGGAGGTAGCAATCAGCCCCAGCATTTT
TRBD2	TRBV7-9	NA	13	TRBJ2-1	CASSFGGEGEQFF	TGTGCCAGCAGCTTCGGGGGGGAGGGTGAGCAGTTCTTC
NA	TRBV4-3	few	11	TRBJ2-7	CASSQGREQYF	TGCGCCAGCAGCCAAGGGAGGGAGCAGTACTTC
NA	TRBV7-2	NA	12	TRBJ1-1	CASSLMSTGFFF	TGTGCCAGCAGCTTAATGTCGACAGGCTTTTTCTTT
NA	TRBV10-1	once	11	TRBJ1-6	CASSEGPIIHF	TGCGCCAGCAGTGAGGGGCCTATCATCCACTTT
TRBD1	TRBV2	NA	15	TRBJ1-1	CASKEGGTGRTEAFF	TGTGCCAGCAAAGAAGGGGGGACAGGTCGGACTGAAGCTTTCTTT
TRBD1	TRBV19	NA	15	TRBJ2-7	CASSTRTGGESEQYF	TGTGCCAGTAGTACCAGGACAGGGGGCGAGTCGGAGCAGTACTTC
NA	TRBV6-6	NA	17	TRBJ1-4	CASSYPPRGGTNEKLFF	TGTGCCAGCAGTTACCCCCCCCGGGGTGGAACTAATGAAAAACTGTTTTTT
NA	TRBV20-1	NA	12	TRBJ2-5	CSARPTEETQYF	TGCAGTGCTAGACCGACAGAGGAGACCCAGTACTTC
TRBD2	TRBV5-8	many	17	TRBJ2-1	CASSLGLAAYYNSEQFF	TGTGCCAGCAGCTTGGGTCTAGCGGCCTATTACAATTCTGAGCAGTTCTTC
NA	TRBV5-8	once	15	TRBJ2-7	CASSWTGTNDYEQYF	TGCGCCAGCAGCTGGACCGGGACGAACGACTACGAGCAGTACTTC
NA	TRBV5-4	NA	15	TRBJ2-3	CASSLDSRGTDTQYF	TGTGCCAGCAGCTTGGATAGCCGAGGCACAGATACGCAGTATTTT
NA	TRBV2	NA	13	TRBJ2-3	CASSAGWTDTQYF	TGTGCCAGCAGTGCAGGGTGGACAGATACGCAGTATTTT
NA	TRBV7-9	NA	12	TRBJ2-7	CASRGPNGEQYF	TGTGCCAGCAGGGGACCCAACGGCGAGCAGTACTTC
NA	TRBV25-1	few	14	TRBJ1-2	CASSKRGGDYGYTF	TGTGCCAGCAGTAAGCGGGGAGGGGACTATGGCTACACCTTC
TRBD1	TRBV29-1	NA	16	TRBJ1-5	CSVRDRVKYSNQPQHF	TGCAGCGTCCGGGACAGGGTCAAATATAGCAATCAGCCCCAGCATTTT
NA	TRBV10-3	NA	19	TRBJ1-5	CATTPGGPGLPYSNQPQHF	TGTGCCACCACGCCTGGGGGGCCCGGCCTCCCATACAGCAATCAGCCCCAGCATTTT
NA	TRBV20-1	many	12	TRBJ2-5	CSAVSAIGTQYF	TGCAGTGCAGTGTCCGCCATTGGGACCCAGTACTTC
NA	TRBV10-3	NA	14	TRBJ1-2	CAISGTHRTYGYTF	TGTGCCATCAGCGGGACCCATAGGACCTATGGCTACACCTTC
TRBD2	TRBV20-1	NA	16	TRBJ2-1	CSAPTSGGVWDNEQFF	TGCAGTGCCCCGACTAGCGGGGGGGTGTGGGACAATGAGCAGTTCTTC
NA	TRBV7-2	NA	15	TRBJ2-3	CASSAWATGTDTQYF	TGTGCCAGCAGCGCCTGGGCCACGGGCACAGATACGCAGTATTTT
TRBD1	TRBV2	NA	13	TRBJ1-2	CADTRGGRDGYTF	TGTGCCGACACCAGGGGGGGCAGGGATGGCTACACCTTC
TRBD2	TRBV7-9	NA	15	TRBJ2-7	CASSQRLAGNYEQYF	TGTGCCAGCAGCCAAAGACTAGCGGGGAACTACGAGCAGTACTTC
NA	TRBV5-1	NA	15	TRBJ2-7	CASSGGDRKFYEQYF	TGCGCCAGCAGCGGGGGGGACAGGAAGTTCTACGAGCAGTACTTC
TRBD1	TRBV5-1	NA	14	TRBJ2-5	CASSSPGQGKTQYF	TGCGCCAGCAGCTCTCCGGGACAGGGAAAGACCCAGTACTTC
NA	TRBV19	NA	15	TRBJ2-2	CASSMARLNTEELFF	TGTGCCAGTAGTATGGCCAGACTAAACACAGAGGAGCTGTTTTTT
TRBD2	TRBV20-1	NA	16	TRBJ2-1	CSARNIIAGGNNEQFF	TGCAGTGCTAGGAACATCATAGCGGGAGGAAACAATGAGCAGTTCTTC
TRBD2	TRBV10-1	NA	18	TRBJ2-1	CASSWILAGGPMNNEQFF	TGTGCCAGCTCGTGGATACTAGCGGGAGGGCCTATGAACAATGAGCAGTTCTTC
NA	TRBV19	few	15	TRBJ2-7	CASSWVGQSTYEQYF	TGTGCCAGTAGCTGGGTGGGGCAGTCTACCTACGAGCAGTACTTC
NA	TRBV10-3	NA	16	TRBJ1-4	CAISEPPDGEGEKLFF	TGTGCCATCAGTGAACCTCCGGACGGGGAGGGTGAAAAACTGTTTTTT
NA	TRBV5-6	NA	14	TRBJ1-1	CASSLPGQYTEAFF	TGTGCCAGCAGCTTGCCCGGGCAGTACACTGAAGCTTTCTTT